This entry lists 2 T cell receptor beta chains sequenced from one sample in a study of response to subunit inactivated influenza vaccine. TCRdb re-analysed the RT-PCR reads in MiXCR, keeping a single row per CDR3 protein. The sample includes more than 150,000 distinct CDR3 sequences, around a tenth of them seen just once. The starting material was non-naive T cells sorted from PBMCs, obtained on the day of vaccination. The receptors stem from a man in his fifties or sixties who received an inactivated influenza vaccine.

This clonotype was observed a handful of times. This rearrangement joins TRBV5-1 to TRBJ1-1, with a possible D match to TRBD1 (5 bases). Germline values: CDR1 SGHRS, CDR2 YFSETQ. The CDR3 covers 13 residues. The ends were cut back, 6 bases at V and 10 bases at J, with 19 bases in the middle. DNA of the CDR3: TGCGCCAGCACCGTGGACGGACACATGGGAGCTTTCTTT. Its protein is CASTVDGHMGAFF.

The rearrangement uses TRBV5-5 and TRBJ2-3; 8 nucleotides align to TRBD2. With 0 bases clipped from V and 3 bases from J, the junction kept 9 bases outside the gene matches. The CDR3 length is 17 residues. In germline, CDR1 is SGHKS, CDR2 YYEKEE (reference sequence). For the CDR3, the DNA is TGTGCCAGCAGCTTGGCGGCCAGCGGGAGTGGGACAGATACGCAGTATTTT. Translating it yields CASSLAASGSGTDTQYF.